These 17 T cell receptor beta chains were all obtained from the same sample, sequenced in a study of post-analysis software for immune sequencing data. The study, taken as a whole, reports: Four or five TRBV segments were significantly more frequent in patients than in controls. TRBV5-6, TRBV5-1 and TRBV20-1 were among these segments.

These receptors' targets are unknown. Sequencing libraries made from TCR beta cDNA carried unique molecular identifiers. One entry per CDR3 protein, called by TCRdb with MiXCR from the PCR reads. Found here are around 700,000 distinct CDR3 sequences, over 45% of them singletons; the top ten hold 11%. Sequencing was carried out using blood. These receptors all stem from a girl aged 2 to 10 with multiple sclerosis.

The chain joins TRBV7-3 to TRBJ2-1; 9 nucleotides match TRBD1. The V segment lost 2 bases and the J segment 3 bases; nucleotides outside the gene matches: 2. Germline V gives CDR1 SGHTA, CDR2 FQGTGA. The CDR3 runs 15 residues. CDR3 DNA sequence: TGTGCCAGCAGCTTAGGGACAGGGAACTACAATGAGCAGTTCTTC. This encodes CASSLGTGNYNEQFF.

The chain is built from TRBV9 and TRBJ1-5; TRBD1 matches 7 bases. The V and J ends lost 4 bases and 8 bases, in that order; junction bases with no gene match: 9. From germline, CDR1 is SGDLS and CDR2 YYNGEE. The CDR3 runs 14 residues. For the CDR3, the DNA is TGTGCCAGCAGCCCAAAAGGGGGCGGCGAGCCCCAGCATTTT. It encodes CASSPKGGGEPQHF. The whole variable domain, filled in from reference TRBV9 and TRBJ1-5, reads DSGVTQTPKHLITATGQRVTLRCSPRSGDLSVYWYQQSLDQGLQFLIQYYNGEERAKGNILERFSAQQFPDLHSELNLSSLELGDSALYFCASSPKGGGEPQHFGDGTRLSIL.

This clonotype has a handful of counts. The chain joins TRBV5-4 to TRBJ2-3; 7 nucleotides agree with TRBD2. There are 16 residues in the CDR3. Germline CDR1 SGHNT, CDR2 YYREEE (reference sequence). The V gene end was trimmed by 7 bases and the J gene end by 4 bases; junction bases not matched to a gene: 15. DNA of the CDR3: TGTGCCAGCCGCGGTCCGGGACTAAACCCCCCAGATACGCAGTATTTT. Translated, it gives CASRGPGLNPPDTQYF.

This clonotype was detected only a few times. The V and J genes are TRBV5-1 and TRBJ2-3, with D perhaps TRBD1 or TRBD2 (5 bases each). This CDR3 has 11 residues. Deletions cut 3 bases from V and 6 bases from J, with 5 bases between. Germline V lookup: CDR1 SGHRS, CDR2 YFSETQ. The CDR3 sequence is CASSWGDTQYF. In DNA, the CDR3 is TGCGCCAGCAGCTGGGGGGATACGCAGTATTTT.

This chain joins TRBV5-1 and TRBJ2-3, with TRBD2 matching over 10 bases. The CDR3 loop spans 18 amino acids. V lost 3 bases and J lost 5; bases outside the gene matches: 15. Germline CDR1 SGHRS, CDR2 YFSETQ. In DNA, the CDR3 is TGCGCCAGCAGCTCGGCCAGGATTCTAGCGGGAGCGGAAGATACGCAGTATTTT. It encodes CASSSARILAGAEDTQYF. Drawing the rest from reference TRBV5-1 and TRBJ2-3, the complete variable domain is KAGVTQTPRYLIKTRGQQVTLSCSPISGHRSVSWYQQTPGQGLQFLFEYFSETQRNKGNFPGRFSGRQFSNSRSEMNVSTLELGDSALYLCASSSARILAGAEDTQYFGPGTRLTVL.

V and J are TRBV6-2 or TRBV6-3 and TRBJ2-7; D uncertain. Germline V CDR1 and CDR2: MNHEY, SVGEGT. The V end was cut by 0 bases, the J end by 3 bases, with 9 bases between. This CDR3 region has 14 residues. CDR3 amino acids: CASSYSSQNYEQYF. CDR3 bases: TGTGCCAGCAGTTACTCGTCCCAGAACTACGAGCAGTACTTC.

This chain uses TRBV7-9 with TRBJ2-1; weak D call: TRBD2 (6 bases). Trimming removed 5 bases at V and 8 bases at J, with 13 bases between. Germline V gene lookup returns CDR1 SEHNR and CDR2 FQNEAQ (reference sequence). This CDR3 has 13 residues. For the CDR3, the DNA is TGTGCCAGCAGCACTTGGGACTTCTATGAGCAGTTCTTC. Its translation: CASSTWDFYEQFF.

The J gene is TRBJ2-1, the V gene TRBV11-2, with D possibly TRBD2 on 6 matching bases. This CDR3 region has 15 residues. The ends were cut back, 0 bases at V and 8 bases at J, with 14 bases in the middle. CDR1 and CDR2 from the germline V gene are SGHAT and FQNNGV. The CDR3 spells CASSLDLAGRDEQFF. CDR3 nucleotide sequence: TGTGCCAGCAGCTTAGATCTGGCGGGGCGGGATGAGCAGTTCTTC.

V gene TRBV2 combines with J gene TRBJ1-5; D gene unclear. This CDR3 has 14 amino acids. CDR1 SNHLY and CDR2 FYNNEI come from the germline V gene. The V gene lost 2 bases and the J gene lost 2 bases, with 7 bases spanning the gap. CDR3 region: CASSERAGNQPQHF. CDR3 coding DNA: TGTGCCAGCAGTGAAAGGGCGGGCAATCAGCCCCAGCATTTT.

This sequence joins TRBV24-1 and TRBJ2-3; the D gene is possibly TRBD2 (5 bases). V was shortened by 3 bases and J by 2 bases, with 11 bases between the two germline ends. The CDR3 has 15 residues. Germline V gene lookup returns CDR1 KGHDR and CDR2 SFDVKD. The CDR3 is CATSDGSLFTDTQYF. Written as DNA, the CDR3 is TGTGCCACCAGTGATGGGAGCCTCTTCACAGATACGCAGTATTTT.

The rearrangement joins TRBV3-1 to TRBJ2-7; D ambiguous. The CDR3 consists of 14 residues. The V end lost 0 bases, the J end lost 2 bases, and 8 bases lay between the germline ends. Germline-derived CDR1 and CDR2 are LGHDT and YNNKEL (reference sequence). CDR3 nucleotides: TGTGCCAGCAGCCAAGACGCGGCTACCTACGAGCAGTACTTC. It yields the protein CASSQDAATYEQYF.

The chain combines TRBV5-1 with TRBJ1-1; D gene uncertain. Deletions cut 2 bases from V and 1 base from J, with 9 bases between. This CDR3 has 14 amino acids. Per the germline V gene, CDR1 is SGHRS and CDR2 is YFSETQ. The CDR3 loop reads CASSFQEWNTEAFF. DNA of the CDR3: TGCGCCAGCAGCTTCCAAGAATGGAACACTGAAGCTTTCTTT. The full variable domain, in which reference TRBV5-1 and TRBJ1-1 provide the parts outside the CDR3, is KAGVTQTPRYLIKTRGQQVTLSCSPISGHRSVSWYQQTPGQGLQFLFEYFSETQRNKGNFPGRFSGRQFSNSRSEMNVSTLELGDSALYLCASSFQEWNTEAFFGQGTRLTVV.

The V and J genes are TRBV5-1 and TRBJ2-4; 10 nucleotides agree with TRBD1. The DNA end is a closer match to TRBJ2-7, so the J assignment may be wrong. This CDR3 has 15 amino acids. Germline lookup yields CDR1 SGHRS and CDR2 YFSETQ. In DNA, the CDR3 is TGCGCCAGCAGCCACCAACCCGGGACAGGGGTCGAGCAGTACTTC. It translates to CASSHQPGTGVEQYF.

The V call is TRBV15, the J call TRBJ2-7; possible D gene TRBD1, 5 bases. Deletions cut 5 bases from V and 1 base from J, with 18 bases between. Germline V gene data show CDR1 as LNHNV and CDR2 as YYDKDF (reference sequence). CDR3 size: 16 residues. Here the CDR3 DNA reads TGTGCCACCAGCGTCCTACCACCGGACACTTCCTACGAGCAGTACTTC. Its translation is CATSVLPPDTSYEQYF.

The V and J genes are TRBV9 and TRBJ2-3; 7 bases fit TRBD2. This CDR3 has 16 residues. Germline values: CDR1 SGDLS, CDR2 YYNGEE. The ends lost 3 bases at V and 2 bases at J; junction bases unmatched: 9. CDR3 protein: CASSESGTILTDTQYF. CDR3 DNA: TGTGCCAGCAGCGAATCCGGGACTATACTCACAGATACGCAGTATTTT. The full variable domain, its missing parts supplied by reference TRBV9 and TRBJ2-3, is DSGVTQTPKHLITATGQRVTLRCSPRSGDLSVYWYQQSLDQGLQFLIQYYNGEERAKGNILERFSAQQFPDLHSELNLSSLELGDSALYFCASSESGTILTDTQYFGPGTRLTVL.

The rearrangement joins TRBV2 to TRBJ1-2; no firm D call. Trimming left V 6 bases short and J 0 bases short, with 8 bases between. This CDR3 is built from 13 residues. In germline, CDR1 is SNHLY, CDR2 FYNNEI. CDR3 sequence reads: CASRGNPNYGYTF. In nucleotides, the CDR3 is TGTGCCAGCAGAGGTAATCCTAACTATGGCTACACCTTC.

The rearrangement uses TRBV4-3 and TRBJ1-2, with D tentatively TRBD1 (6 bases). Germline V gene sequence: CDR1 LGHNA, CDR2 YSLEER. This CDR3 comprises 15 residues. Trimming stripped 1 base from V and 5 bases from J, with 14 bases between. The CDR3 region is CASSQARTDFYGYTF. As DNA, the CDR3 is TGCGCCAGCAGCCAAGCCAGGACAGATTTTTATGGCTACACCTTC.